A selection of T cell receptor beta chains follows, all from one sample in a study of OX40 agonist ivuxolimab in advanced cancers. The table came from immunoSEQ multiplex PCR; TCRdb's copy has only in-frame clones and leaves some out. Seen here are around 70,000 clones, roughly four fifths observed once, and the top ten hold around 5%. Sequenced here: CD4+ or CD8+ T cells sorted from blood, sampled in a trial of the OX40 agonist ivuxolimab. The source of these receptors is an adult with an advanced solid tumor such as melanoma, head and neck, liver or kidney cancer. CDR3s include the opening cysteine and the closing phenylalanine or tryptophan. The D gene is left open where the match is weak. The listing skips clone size in some rows; elsewhere it reads once, few, many or a size class.

TRBJ1-5,NA,TRBV5-6,TRBD1,CASSLRGPGQPQHF,TGTGCCAGCAGCCTAAGGGGGCCGGGGCAGCCCCAGCATTTT
TRBJ1-1,NA,TRBV28,NA,CASWSGGNTEAFF,TGTGCCAGCTGGAGTGGGGGGAACACTGAAGCTTTCTTT
TRBJ2-3,NA,TRBV6-1,NA,CASRKLGHMDTQYF,TGTGCCAGCAGGAAACTAGGACACATGGATACGCAGTATTTT
TRBJ1-3,NA,TRBV7-9,TRBD1,CASRDRVSTNTIYF,TGTGCCAGCAGGGACAGGGTCTCTACCAACACCATATATTTT
TRBJ2-6,NA,TRBV2,NA,CASISGSGANVLTF,TGTGCCAGCATATCCGGATCTGGGGCCAACGTCCTGACTTTC
TRBJ2-3,NA,TRBV9,NA,CASSVGVGDTQYF,TGTGCCAGCAGCGTAGGGGTAGGCGATACGCAGTATTTT
TRBJ2-1,NA,TRBV7-2,TRBD1,CASSYGQGGTHNEQFF,TGTGCCAGCAGCTACGGACAGGGGGGGACACACAATGAGCAGTTCTTC
TRBJ2-7,NA,TRBV7-2,NA,CASSLDGGTYEQYF,TGTGCCAGCAGCTTAGACGGGGGAACCTACGAGCAGTACTTC
TRBJ2-7,few,TRBV19,TRBD1,CASSSAGGGYEQYF,TGTGCCAGTAGTAGTGCAGGGGGCGGATACGAGCAGTACTTC
TRBJ1-2,NA,TRBV7-2,NA,CASSLDTAYGYTF,TGTGCCAGCAGTTTGGACACGGCCTATGGCTACACCTTC
TRBJ1-6,NA,TRBV7-2,TRBD1,CASSPRQGSISPLHF,TGTGCCAGCAGCCCCCGACAGGGGTCTATATCACCCCTCCACTTT
TRBJ1-4,once,TRBV28,NA,CASGRVSTNEKLFF,TGTGCCAGCGGCAGGGTGTCAACTAATGAAAAACTGTTTTTT
TRBJ2-7,NA,TRBV10-3,NA,CAIRAGQMEPSYEQYF,TGTGCCATCAGAGCCGGACAGATGGAACCCTCCTACGAGCAGTACTTC
TRBJ2-5,NA,TRBV9,TRBD2,CASSDGAGGETQYF,TGTGCCAGCAGCGATGGCGCGGGGGGGGAGACCCAGTACTTC
TRBJ2-2,NA,TRBV28,TRBD2,CASGMVAGFAGELFF,TGTGCCAGCGGGATGGTAGCGGGATTTGCCGGGGAGCTGTTTTTT
TRBJ2-1,NA,TRBV10-3,TRBD1,CASRPETGSGNEQFF,TGTGCCTCCCGACCCGAGACAGGGAGTGGGAATGAGCAGTTCTTC
TRBJ2-7,few,TRBV10-3,TRBD1,CATYPGQQNYEQYF,TGTGCCACCTACCCGGGACAGCAGAACTACGAGCAGTACTTC
TRBJ2-3,NA,TRBV6-4,TRBD2,CASSDLRTSGDTDTQYF,TGTGCCAGCAGTGACCTCCGGACTAGCGGGGACACAGATACGCAGTATTTT
TRBJ1-5,once,TRBV28,NA,CGAQQPKLNQPQHF,TGTGGGGCCCAACAGCCGAAATTGAATCAGCCCCAGCATTTT
TRBJ1-5,NA,TRBV6-5,NA,CASSKQGKEQPQHF,TGTGCCAGCAGTAAACAGGGAAAGGAACAGCCCCAGCATTTT
TRBJ2-2,few,TRBV7-2,NA,CASSLVGGGSTGELFF,TGTGCCAGCAGCTTAGTGGGGGGCGGGAGCACCGGGGAGCTGTTTTTT
TRBJ2-5,once,TRBV7-9,NA,CASSLVRETQYF,TGTGCCAGCAGCTTAGTCCGGGAGACCCAGTACTTC
TRBJ1-3,NA,TRBV9,NA,CASSKLLLSGNTIYF,TGTGCCAGCAGCAAATTACTGCTCTCTGGAAACACCATATATTTT
TRBJ1-6,NA,TRBV7-6,NA,CASSLGETGPGRVGSPLHF,TGTGCCAGCAGCTTAGGGGAGACGGGCCCAGGTCGTGTCGGTTCACCCCTCCACTTT
TRBJ1-3,few,TRBV4-1,NA,CASSQTVPRDGNTIYF,TGCGCCAGCAGCCAGACCGTTCCGCGCGACGGAAACACCATATATTTT
TRBJ1-1,NA,TRBV4-3,NA,CASSQGVGRPTNTEAFF,TGCGCCAGCAGCCAAGGGGTGGGGAGGCCGACGAACACTGAAGCTTTCTTT
TRBJ1-5,NA,TRBV5-1,TRBD1,CASSTGDGGQPQHF,TGCGCCAGCAGTACAGGGGACGGGGGTCAGCCCCAGCATTTT
TRBJ2-3,NA,TRBV13,NA,CASSAISDDTQYF,TGTGCCAGCAGCGCAATCTCAGACGATACGCAGTATTTT
TRBJ2-7,NA,TRBV5-1,TRBD1,CASSLTGTGWYEQYF,TGCGCCAGCAGCTTAACCGGGACAGGGTGGTACGAGCAGTACTTC
TRBJ1-1,NA,TRBV7-9,NA,CASSLEGREAFF,TGTGCCAGCAGCTTAGAAGGTCGTGAAGCTTTCTTT
TRBJ1-2,NA,TRBV9,TRBD1,CASSAAGTGRGYTF,TGTGCCAGCAGCGCCGCCGGGACAGGGAGAGGCTACACCTTC
TRBJ1-5,NA,TRBV15,NA,CATSRDRKQPQHF,TGTGCCACCAGCAGAGATAGGAAGCAGCCCCAGCATTTT
TRBJ1-1,NA,TRBV5-4,NA,CASSLVRNTEAFF,TGTGCCAGCAGCTTGGTCCGAAACACTGAAGCTTTCTTT
TRBJ1-5,NA,TRBV6-5,NA,CAHFGSNQPQHF,TGTGCCCATTTCGGCAGCAATCAGCCCCAGCATTTT
TRBJ1-5,NA,TRBV28,NA,CASSLSPYSNQPQHF,TGTGCCAGCAGTTTATCACCTTATAGCAATCAGCCCCAGCATTTT
TRBJ2-2,NA,TRBV7-2,NA,CASSSMAPGNTGELFF,TGTGCCAGCAGCTCCATGGCCCCGGGGAACACCGGGGAGCTGTTTTTT
TRBJ2-1,NA,TRBV5-1,TRBD2,CASSLEPIAGNYNEQFF,TGCGCCAGCAGCTTAGAGCCCATAGCGGGGAATTACAATGAGCAGTTCTTC
TRBJ2-7,NA,TRBV19,NA,CASSIDWWGNYEQYF,TGTGCCAGTAGTATAGATTGGTGGGGAAACTACGAGCAGTACTTC
TRBJ2-3,NA,TRBV28,NA,CASSFGGDVFTDTQYF,TGTGCCAGCAGTTTTGGAGGGGACGTATTCACAGATACGCAGTATTTT
TRBJ2-3,NA,TRBV18,NA,CASSPQGGGSDTQYF,TGTGCCAGCTCACCCCAGGGAGGTGGGTCAGATACGCAGTATTTT
TRBJ2-1,few,TRBV9,NA,CASSVDHFNEQFF,TGTGCCAGCAGCGTAGACCATTTCAATGAGCAGTTCTTC
TRBJ2-2,NA,TRBV6-8,NA,CASPPVGELFF,TGTGCCAGCCCCCCAGTCGGGGAGCTGTTTTTT
TRBJ2-7,NA,TRBV14,NA,CASSQHTQRVYEQYF,TGTGCCAGCAGCCAACACACGCAAAGGGTCTACGAGCAGTACTTC
TRBJ1-3,NA,TRBV6-1,NA,CASSRGTSGNTIYF,TGTGCCAGCAGTCGGGGGACCTCTGGAAACACCATATATTTT